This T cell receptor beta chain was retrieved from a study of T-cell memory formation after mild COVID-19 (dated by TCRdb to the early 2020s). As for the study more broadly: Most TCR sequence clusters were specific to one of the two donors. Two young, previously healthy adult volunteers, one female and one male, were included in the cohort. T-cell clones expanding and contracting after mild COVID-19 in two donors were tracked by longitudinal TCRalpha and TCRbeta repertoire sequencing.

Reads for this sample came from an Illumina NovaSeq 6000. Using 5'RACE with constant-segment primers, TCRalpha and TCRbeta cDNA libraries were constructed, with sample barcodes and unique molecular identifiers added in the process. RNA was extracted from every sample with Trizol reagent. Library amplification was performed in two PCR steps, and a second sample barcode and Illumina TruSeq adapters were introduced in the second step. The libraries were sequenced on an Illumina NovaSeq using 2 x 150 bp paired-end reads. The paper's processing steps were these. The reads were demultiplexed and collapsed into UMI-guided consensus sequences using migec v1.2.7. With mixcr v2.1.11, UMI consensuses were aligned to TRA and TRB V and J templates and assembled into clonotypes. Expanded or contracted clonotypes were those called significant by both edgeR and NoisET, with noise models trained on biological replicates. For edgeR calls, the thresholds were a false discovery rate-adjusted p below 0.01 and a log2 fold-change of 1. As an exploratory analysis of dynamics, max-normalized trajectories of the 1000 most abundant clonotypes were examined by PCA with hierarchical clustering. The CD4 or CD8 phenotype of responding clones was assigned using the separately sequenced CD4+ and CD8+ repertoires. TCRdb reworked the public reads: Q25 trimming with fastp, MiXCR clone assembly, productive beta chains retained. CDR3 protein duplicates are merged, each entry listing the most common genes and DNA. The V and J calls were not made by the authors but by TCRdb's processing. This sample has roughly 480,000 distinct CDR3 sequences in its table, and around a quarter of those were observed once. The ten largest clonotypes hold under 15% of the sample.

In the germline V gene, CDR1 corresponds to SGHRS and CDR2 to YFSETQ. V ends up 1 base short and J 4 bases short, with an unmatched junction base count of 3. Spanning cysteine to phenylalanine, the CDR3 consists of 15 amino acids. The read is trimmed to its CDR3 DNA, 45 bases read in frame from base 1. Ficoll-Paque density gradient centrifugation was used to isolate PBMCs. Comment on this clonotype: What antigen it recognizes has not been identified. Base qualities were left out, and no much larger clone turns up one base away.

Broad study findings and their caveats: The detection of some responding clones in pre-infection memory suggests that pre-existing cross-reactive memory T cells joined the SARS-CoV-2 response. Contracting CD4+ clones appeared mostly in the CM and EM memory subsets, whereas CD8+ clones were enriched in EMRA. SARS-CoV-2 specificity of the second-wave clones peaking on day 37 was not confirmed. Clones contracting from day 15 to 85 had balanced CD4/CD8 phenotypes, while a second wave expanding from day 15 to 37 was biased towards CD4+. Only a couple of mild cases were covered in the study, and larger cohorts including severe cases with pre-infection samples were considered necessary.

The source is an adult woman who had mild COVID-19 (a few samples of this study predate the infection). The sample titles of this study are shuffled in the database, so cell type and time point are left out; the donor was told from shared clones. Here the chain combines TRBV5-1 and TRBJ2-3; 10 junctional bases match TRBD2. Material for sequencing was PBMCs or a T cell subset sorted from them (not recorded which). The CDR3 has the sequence CASSLSSGGSDTQYF. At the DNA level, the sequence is TGCGCCAGCAGCTTGAGTAGCGGGGGGTCAGATACGCAGTATTTT.